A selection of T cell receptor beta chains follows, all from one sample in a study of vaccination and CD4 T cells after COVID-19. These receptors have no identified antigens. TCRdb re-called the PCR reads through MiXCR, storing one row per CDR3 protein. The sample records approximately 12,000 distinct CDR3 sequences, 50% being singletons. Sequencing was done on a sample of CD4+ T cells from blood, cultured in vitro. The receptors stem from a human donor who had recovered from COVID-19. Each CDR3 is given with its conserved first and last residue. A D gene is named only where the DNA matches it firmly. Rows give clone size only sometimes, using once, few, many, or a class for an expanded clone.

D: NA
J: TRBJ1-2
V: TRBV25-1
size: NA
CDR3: CASSEPGHRYGYTF
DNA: TGTGCCAGCAGTGAACCGGGACATAGATATGGCTACACCTTC

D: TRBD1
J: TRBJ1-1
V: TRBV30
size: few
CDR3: CAYGTGMNTEAFF
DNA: TGTGCCTACGGGACAGGGATGAACACTGAAGCTTTCTTT

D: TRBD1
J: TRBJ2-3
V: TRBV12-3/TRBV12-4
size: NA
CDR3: CASSSWTGGTDTQYF
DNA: TGTGCCAGCAGTTCATGGACAGGGGGGACAGATACGCAGTATTTT

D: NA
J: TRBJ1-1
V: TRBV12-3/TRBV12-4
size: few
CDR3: CASSLARGTEAFF
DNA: TGTGCCAGCAGTTTAGCACGGGGCACTGAAGCTTTCTTT

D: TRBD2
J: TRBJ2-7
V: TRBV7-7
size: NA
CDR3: CASSPPGTSGEQYF
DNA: TGTGCCAGCAGCCCACCCGGGACTAGTGGCGAGCAGTACTTC

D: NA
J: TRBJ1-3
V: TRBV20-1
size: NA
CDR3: CSARSGTTYSGNTIYF
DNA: TGCAGTGCTAGATCCGGGACAACTTACTCTGGAAACACCATATATTTT

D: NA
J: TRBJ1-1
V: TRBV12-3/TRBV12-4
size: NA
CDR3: CASSLGQVNTEAFF
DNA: TGTGCCAGCAGTTTAGGACAGGTGAACACTGAAGCTTTCTTT

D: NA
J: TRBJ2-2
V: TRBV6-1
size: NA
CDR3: CASWGGAIGELFF
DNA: TGTGCCAGCTGGGGGGGGGCCATCGGGGAGCTGTTTTTT

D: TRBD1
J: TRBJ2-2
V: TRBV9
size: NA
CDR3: CASSARLGQGVGELFF
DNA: TGTGCCAGCAGCGCCCGCCTGGGACAGGGGGTCGGGGAGCTGTTTTTT

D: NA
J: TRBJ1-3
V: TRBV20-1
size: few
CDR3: CSATDRSSGNTIYF
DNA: TGCAGTGCTACAGACAGGTCCTCTGGAAACACCATATATTTT

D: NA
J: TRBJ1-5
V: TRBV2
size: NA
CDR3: CASGAEYNQPQHF
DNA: TGTGCCAGCGGGGCGGAATACAATCAGCCCCAGCATTTT

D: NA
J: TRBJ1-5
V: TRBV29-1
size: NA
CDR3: CSVQVGSSNQPQHF
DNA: TGCAGCGTCCAGGTGGGGTCTAGCAATCAGCCCCAGCATTTT

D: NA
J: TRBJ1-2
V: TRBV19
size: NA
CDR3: CASSIGNRVGGYTF
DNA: TGTGCCAGTAGTATAGGAAACAGGGTGGGAGGCTACACCTTC

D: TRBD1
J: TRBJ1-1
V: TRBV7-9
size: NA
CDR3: CASSLRGTGDEAFF
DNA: TGTGCCAGCAGCTTAAGAGGGACAGGGGATGAAGCTTTCTTT

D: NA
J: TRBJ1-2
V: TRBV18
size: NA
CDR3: CASTTDSNYGYTF
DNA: TGTGCCAGCACGACAGACTCTAACTATGGCTACACCTTC

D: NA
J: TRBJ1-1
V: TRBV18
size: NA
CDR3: CASSKGNTEAFF
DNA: TGTGCCAGCTCAAAAGGAAACACTGAAGCTTTCTTT

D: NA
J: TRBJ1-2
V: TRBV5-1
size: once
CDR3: CASSPDRPGIYGYTF
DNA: TGCGCCAGCAGCCCGGACCGTCCCGGTATCTATGGCTACACCTTC

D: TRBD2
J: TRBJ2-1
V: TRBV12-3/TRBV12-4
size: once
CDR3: CASSLRGGAGNEQFF
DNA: TGTGCCAGCAGTTTACGCGGGGGGGCCGGAAATGAGCAGTTCTTC

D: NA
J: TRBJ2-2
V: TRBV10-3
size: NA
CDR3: CAISEVGNTGELFF
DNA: TGTGCCATCAGTGAAGTGGGGAACACCGGGGAGCTGTTTTTT